The 16 T cell receptor beta chains below were found in one sample sequenced in a study of human T cells and chemical hapten exposure (dated by TCRdb to about 2021). The time point label of this sample denotes: pre-sensitization, week 0. Sample treatment or condition, as interpreted from the label and publication: therapeutic diphenylcyclopropenone sensitization with weekly scalp DPC. Library preparation used RACE. The reads were generated on a NextSeq 500. TCRdb itself trimmed the public reads at Q25 with fastp, ran MiXCR and retained productive beta chains. Entries that share a CDR3 protein sequence are merged under the most common genes and DNA. The sample table shows approximately 370,000 distinct CDR3 sequences, and about 5.4% are seen once. Jointly, the top ten make up about 8.2% of the sample. The source material was whole blood, sampled in connection with sensitization to the hapten diphenylcyclopropenone (DPC). All receptors come from a young woman with alopecia areata. Some clones in this sample may be carry-over from other donors' samples.

V gene TRBV29-1 combines with J gene TRBJ2-2; D call uncertain. Germline lookup yields CDR1 SQVTM and CDR2 ANQGSEA. V was cut by 1 base and J by 6 bases, with 9 bases left in between. CDR3 length: 13 residues. CDR3: CSVEGLGPGELFF. In nucleotides, the CDR3 is TGCAGCGTTGAAGGGCTTGGTCCCGGGGAGCTGTTTTTT.

Ten or more counts support this clonotype. The V and J genes are TRBV20-1 and TRBJ1-2; D perhaps matches TRBD1 (5 bases). The CDR3 is 13 residues long. Germline V gives CDR1 DFQATT, CDR2 SNEGSKA (reference sequence). V dropped 5 bases and J dropped 3 bases, with 13 bases sitting between them. CDR3 residues: CSARKGQDYGYTF. The CDR3 DNA sequence: TGCAGTGCTCGCAAAGGACAAGACTATGGCTACACCTTC.

This clonotype was detected only a few times. The chain combines TRBV29-1 with TRBJ1-1; D is unclear. CDR1 is SQVTM, CDR2 ANQGSEA, per germline. This CDR3 contains 13 residues. V was shortened by 3 bases and J by 1 base, with 9 bases between the two germline ends. Written as DNA, the CDR3 is TGCAGCGTTGATGGTGTCGGGAACACTGAAGCTTTCTTT. As protein: CSVDGVGNTEAFF. The complete variable domain, with remaining parts taken from reference TRBV29-1 and TRBJ1-1, reads SAVISQKPSRDICQRGTSLTIQCQVDSQVTMMFWYRQQPGQSLTLIATANQGSEATYESGFVIDKFPISRPNLTFSTLTVSNMSPEDSSIYLCSVDGVGNTEAFFGQGTRLTVV.

A few counts support this clonotype. The chain has TRBV20-1 and TRBJ1-1; D not certain. The V gene lost 3 bases and the J gene lost 6 bases, with 11 bases spanning the gap. This CDR3 spans 12 amino acids. Germline V lookup: CDR1 DFQATT, CDR2 SNEGSKA (reference sequence). As DNA, the CDR3 is TGCAGTGCTAGCCGGTGGCAGGCTGAAGCTTTCTTT. Translating gives CSASRWQAEAFF.

This clonotype was seen repeatedly, ten times or more. The genes are TRBV5-1 and TRBJ2-7, with D possibly TRBD1 on 5 matching bases. V was clipped by 1 base and J by 2 bases, with 10 bases between them. CDR1 is SGHRS and CDR2 is YFSETQ in the germline V gene. This CDR3 spans 14 amino acids. CDR3 sequence (DNA): TGCGCCAGCAGCTTGTCAGGGATCACCTACGAGCAGTACTTC. Its protein is CASSLSGITYEQYF.

This clonotype has only a few counts. V and J are TRBV6-5 and TRBJ1-1; D is ambiguous. CDR3 size: 14 residues. Between the trimmed V and J ends, which lost 2 bases and 0 bases, there was a span of 7 bases. CDR1 and CDR2 from the germline V gene are MNHEY and SVGAGI. The CDR3 DNA reads as TGTGCCAGCAGTTACGCGGAGATGAACACTGAAGCTTTCTTT. Its translation: CASSYAEMNTEAFF.

The V and J genes are TRBV25-1 and TRBJ1-2; D is possibly TRBD1 (5 bases). Germline V CDR1 and CDR2: MGHDK, SYGVNS. This CDR3 comprises 16 residues. The V end was cut by 8 bases, the J end by 4 bases, with 23 bases between. CDR3 sequence: CASAGGTGTDIYGYTF. The CDR3 DNA follows: TGTGCCAGCGCGGGAGGGACCGGGACGGATATCTATGGCTACACCTTC.

There are a few counts of this clonotype. This CDR3 reads CASSASGGAGDTQYF. The CDR3, as DNA: TGTGCCAGCAGTGCTAGCGGGGGGGCCGGAGATACGCAGTATTTT. The rearrangement links TRBV2 to TRBJ2-3, with 12 bases matching TRBD2. Germline V CDR1 and CDR2: SNHLY, FYNNEI. The CDR3 spans 15 residues. J lost 5 bases, V lost 4 bases, and 4 bases had no gene match. Based on the CDR3 plus reference TRBV2 and TRBJ2-3, the full variable domain is EPEVTQTPSHQVTQMGQEVILRCVPISNHLYFYWYRQILGQKVEFLVSFYNNEISEKSEIFDDQFSVERPDGSNFTLKIRSTKLEDSAMYFCASSASGGAGDTQYFGPGTRLTVL.

This sequence joins TRBV27 and TRBJ1-5; D is unclear. The CDR3 consists of 13 residues. V lost 0 bases, J lost 11 bases, and 11 bases lay in between. The germline V gene encodes CDR1 MNHEY and CDR2 SMNVEV (reference sequence). The CDR3 here is CASSLSLGSAQHF. The CDR3, as DNA: TGTGCCAGCAGTTTATCCCTTGGGTCAGCCCAGCATTTT.

This clonotype was counted only a few times. This chain joins TRBV12-3 or TRBV12-4 and TRBJ1-2; D unclear. CDR3 length: 12 residues. The V end was cut by 6 bases, the J end by 2 bases, with 7 bases between. CDR3 in amino acids: CASSQKNYGYTF. The CDR3 DNA is TGTGCCAGCAGCCAAAAAAACTATGGCTACACCTTC.

V and J are TRBV4-2 and TRBJ2-1; 7 nucleotides agree with TRBD2. The CDR3 is made up of 13 amino acids. With 10 bases clipped from V and 1 base from J, the junction kept 4 bases outside the gene matches. The germline V gene has CDR1 LGHNA and CDR2 YNFKEQ. CDR3 sequence reads: CATGGGSYNEQFF. In DNA, the CDR3 is TGTGCCACTGGGGGGGGGTCCTACAATGAGCAGTTCTTC.

This clonotype was counted a few times. This chain connects TRBV20-1 to TRBJ2-7; no reliable D call. The CDR3 runs 14 residues. V was cut by 2 bases and J by 2 bases, with 13 bases left in between. Germline values: CDR1 DFQATT, CDR2 SNEGSKA (reference sequence). The CDR3 protein is CSARSSRSPYEQYF. CDR3 coding DNA: TGCAGTGCTAGAAGCTCGCGCAGCCCCTACGAGCAGTACTTC.

This clonotype has more than one count but fewer than ten. The J gene is TRBJ1-5, the V gene TRBV12-3 or TRBV12-4; 10 bases align to TRBD1. The CDR3 contains 17 residues. Trimming at V came to 3 bases and at J to 9 bases, leaving 14 bases not matched to a gene. The CDR3 DNA sequence: TGTGCCAGCAGTTTTAAGGGACAGGGGCCCCGGTGGTTGCCCCAGCATTTT. This sequence encodes CASSFKGQGPRWLPQHF.

There are many counts of this clonotype. J is TRBJ2-3 and V is TRBV6-1; TRBD2 matches 10 bases. CDR1 and CDR2 from the germline V gene are MNHNS and SASEGT. After removal of 7 bases from V and 5 bases from J, the junction contained 18 bases not matched to a gene. The CDR3 length is 18 residues. The CDR3 region is CASTPSGLSGGAVDTQYF. CDR3 DNA: TGTGCCAGCACCCCTTCGGGCTTGAGCGGGGGGGCGGTAGATACGCAGTATTTT.

V is TRBV20-1 and J is TRBJ1-6; D is unclear. V shed 3 bases and J shed 6 bases, with 9 bases lying between them. The CDR3 loop spans 13 amino acids. CDR1 and CDR2 (germline): DFQATT, SNEGSKA (reference sequence). CDR3 amino acids: CSAREYSNSPLHF. The CDR3, as DNA: TGCAGTGCTAGGGAGTACAGTAATTCACCCCTCCACTTT.

This clonotype has ten or more counts. The V call is TRBV7-2, the J call TRBJ1-2; no firm D call. The CDR3 contains 15 residues. Trimming pared 1 base from V and 4 bases from J, leaving 13 bases between. CDR1 and CDR2 (germline): SGHTA, FQGNSA. The CDR3 loop reads CASSLDGSRLYGYTF. The CDR3 DNA is TGTGCCAGCAGCTTAGATGGCTCTAGGCTCTATGGCTACACCTTC.